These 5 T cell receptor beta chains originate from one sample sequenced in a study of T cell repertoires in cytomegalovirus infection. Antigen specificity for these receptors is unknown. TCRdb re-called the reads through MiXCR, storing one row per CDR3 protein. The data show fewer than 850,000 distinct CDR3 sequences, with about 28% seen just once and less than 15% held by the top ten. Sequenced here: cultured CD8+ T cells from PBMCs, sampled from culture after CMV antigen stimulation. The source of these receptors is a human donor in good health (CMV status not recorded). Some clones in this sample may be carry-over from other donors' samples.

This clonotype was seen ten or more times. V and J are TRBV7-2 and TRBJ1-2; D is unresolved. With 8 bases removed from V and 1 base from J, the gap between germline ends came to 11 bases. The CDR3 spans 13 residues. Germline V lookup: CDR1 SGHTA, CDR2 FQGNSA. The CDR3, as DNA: TGTGCCAGCGGTCCCGGTGATAACTATGGCTACACCTTC. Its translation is CASGPGDNYGYTF. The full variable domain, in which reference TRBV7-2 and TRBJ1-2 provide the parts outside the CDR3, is GAGVSQSPSNKVTEKGKDVELRCDPISGHTALYWYRQSLGQGLEFLIYFQGNSAPDKSGLPSDRFSAERTGGSVSTLTIQRTQQEDSAVYLCASGPGDNYGYTFGSGTRLTVV.

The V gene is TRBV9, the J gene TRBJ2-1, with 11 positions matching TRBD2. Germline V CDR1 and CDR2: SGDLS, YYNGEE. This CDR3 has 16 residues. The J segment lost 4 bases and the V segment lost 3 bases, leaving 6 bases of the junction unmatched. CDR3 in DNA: TGTGCCAGCAGCGGTTATAGCGGGGGGGCGTACAATGAGCAGTTCTTC. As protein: CASSGYSGGAYNEQFF.

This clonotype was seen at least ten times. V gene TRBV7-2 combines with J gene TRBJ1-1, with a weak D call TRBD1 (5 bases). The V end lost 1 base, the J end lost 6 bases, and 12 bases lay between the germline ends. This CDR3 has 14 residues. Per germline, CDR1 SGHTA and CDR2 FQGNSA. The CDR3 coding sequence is TGTGCCAGCAGCTTAGACGGTGGGGGGGCTGAAGCTTTCTTT. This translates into CASSLDGGGAEAFF.

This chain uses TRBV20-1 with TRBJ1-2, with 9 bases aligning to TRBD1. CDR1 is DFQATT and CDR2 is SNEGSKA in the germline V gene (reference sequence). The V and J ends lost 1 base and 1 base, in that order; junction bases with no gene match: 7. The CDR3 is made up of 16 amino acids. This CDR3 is CSARGTRQGVNYGYTF. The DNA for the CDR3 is TGCAGTGCTAGAGGGACCAGACAGGGGGTTAACTATGGCTACACCTTC.

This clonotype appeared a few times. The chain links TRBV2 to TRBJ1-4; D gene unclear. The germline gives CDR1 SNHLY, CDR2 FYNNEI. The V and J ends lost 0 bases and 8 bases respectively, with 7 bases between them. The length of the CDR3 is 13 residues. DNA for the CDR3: TGTGCCAGCAGTGAAGCGCTAGCCGAAAAACTGTTTTTT. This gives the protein CASSEALAEKLFF. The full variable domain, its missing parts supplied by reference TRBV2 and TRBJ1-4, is EPEVTQTPSHQVTQMGQEVILRCVPISNHLYFYWYRQILGQKVEFLVSFYNNEISEKSEIFDDQFSVERPDGSNFTLKIRSTKLEDSAMYFCASSEALAEKLFFGSGTQLSVL.